This T cell receptor beta chain stems from a study of T cells in Graves' hyperthyroidism and ophthalmopathy. The CDR3 runs to 12 residues. V lost 11 bases and J lost 1, with 11 bases in between. The germline V gene has CDR1 MNHNS and CDR2 SASEGT. Using RNA transcripts as the source, TCR beta CDR3 regions were amplified. A first-round RT-PCR of the TCR CDR3 used the HTBI primer set. TCRdb passed the multiplex PCR reads through MiXCR, listing each CDR3 protein once. The sample has 240,000 or so distinct CDR3 sequences, approximately 16% seen once. This clonotype has a count of ten or more. The chain is built from TRBV6-1 and TRBJ1-1, with no clear D. Sequenced input: blood. The clonotype was recovered from a woman aged 18-35 years with Graves' ophthalmopathy. CDR3 DNA: TGTGCCGTCTCCGATACGAACACTGAAGCTTTCTTT. It specifies CAVSDTNTEAFF.